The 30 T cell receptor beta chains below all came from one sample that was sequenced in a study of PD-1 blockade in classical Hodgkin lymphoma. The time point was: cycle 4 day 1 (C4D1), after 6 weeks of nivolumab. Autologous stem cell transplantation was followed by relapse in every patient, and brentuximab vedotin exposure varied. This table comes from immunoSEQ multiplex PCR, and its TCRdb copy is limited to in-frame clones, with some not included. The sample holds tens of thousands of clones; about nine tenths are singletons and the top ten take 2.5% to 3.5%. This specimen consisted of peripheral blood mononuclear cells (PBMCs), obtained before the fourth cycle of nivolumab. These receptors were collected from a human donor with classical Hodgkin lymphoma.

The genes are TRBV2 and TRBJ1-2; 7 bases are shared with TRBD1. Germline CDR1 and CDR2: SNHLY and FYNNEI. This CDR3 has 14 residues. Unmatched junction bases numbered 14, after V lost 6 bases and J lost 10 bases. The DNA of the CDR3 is TGTGCCAGCAGGGCCCTCTTTTTGACAGGGTACTACACCTTC. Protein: CASRALFLTGYYTF.

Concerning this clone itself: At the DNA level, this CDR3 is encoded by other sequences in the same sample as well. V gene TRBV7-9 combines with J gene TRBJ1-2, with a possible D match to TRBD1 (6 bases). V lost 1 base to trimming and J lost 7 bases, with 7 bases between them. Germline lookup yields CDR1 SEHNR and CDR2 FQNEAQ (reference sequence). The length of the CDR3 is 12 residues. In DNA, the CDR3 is TGTGCCAGCAGCTTAGAACAGGGTGGCTACACCTTC. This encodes CASSLEQGGYTF.

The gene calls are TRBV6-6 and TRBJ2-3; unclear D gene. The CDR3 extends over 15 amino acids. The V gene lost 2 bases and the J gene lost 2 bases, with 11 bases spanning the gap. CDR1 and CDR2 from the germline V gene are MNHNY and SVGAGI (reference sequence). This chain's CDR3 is CASSYRGSDTDTQYF. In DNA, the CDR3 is TGTGCCAGCAGTTACAGAGGTTCCGACACAGATACGCAGTATTTT.

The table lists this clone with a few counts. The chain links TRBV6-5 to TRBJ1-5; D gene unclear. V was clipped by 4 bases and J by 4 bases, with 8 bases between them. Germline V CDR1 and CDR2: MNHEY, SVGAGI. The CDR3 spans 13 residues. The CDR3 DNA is TGTGCCAGCAGTTTATTTGGGAATCAGCCCCAGCATTTT. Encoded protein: CASSLFGNQPQHF.

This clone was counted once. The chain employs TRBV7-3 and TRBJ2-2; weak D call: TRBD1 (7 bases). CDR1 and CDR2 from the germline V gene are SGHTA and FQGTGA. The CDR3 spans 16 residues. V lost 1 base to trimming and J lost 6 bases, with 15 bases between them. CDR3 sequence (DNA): TGTGCCAGCAGCTTAAGGAGACAGGGACTTCCCGGGGAGCTGTTTTTT. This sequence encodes CASSLRRQGLPGELFF.

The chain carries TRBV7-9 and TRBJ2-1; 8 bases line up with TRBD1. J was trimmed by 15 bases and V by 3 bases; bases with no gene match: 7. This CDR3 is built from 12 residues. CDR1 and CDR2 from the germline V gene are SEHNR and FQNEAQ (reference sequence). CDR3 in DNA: TGTGCCAGCAGCTTTACCGACGGGACAGGGTTCTTC. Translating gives CASSFTDGTGFF.

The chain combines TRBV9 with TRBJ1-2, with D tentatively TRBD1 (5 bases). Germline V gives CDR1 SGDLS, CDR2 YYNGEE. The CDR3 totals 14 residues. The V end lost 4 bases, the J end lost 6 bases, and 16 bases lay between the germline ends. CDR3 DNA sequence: TGTGCCAGCAGCTCCCGAGGGGCTCCCAATGGCTACACCTTC. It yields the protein CASSSRGAPNGYTF.

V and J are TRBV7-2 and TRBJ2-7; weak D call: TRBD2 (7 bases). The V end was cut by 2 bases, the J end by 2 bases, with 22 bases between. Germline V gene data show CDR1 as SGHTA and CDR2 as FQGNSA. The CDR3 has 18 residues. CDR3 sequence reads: CASSLPADPGGDPYEQYF. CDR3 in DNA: TGTGCCAGCAGCTTACCGGCCGACCCGGGGGGCGACCCCTACGAGCAGTACTTC. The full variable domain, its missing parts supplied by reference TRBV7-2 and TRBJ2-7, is GAGVSQSPSNKVTEKGKDVELRCDPISGHTALYWYRQSLGQGLEFLIYFQGNSAPDKSGLPSDRFSAERTGGSVSTLTIQRTQQEDSAVYLCASSLPADPGGDPYEQYFGPGTRLTVT.

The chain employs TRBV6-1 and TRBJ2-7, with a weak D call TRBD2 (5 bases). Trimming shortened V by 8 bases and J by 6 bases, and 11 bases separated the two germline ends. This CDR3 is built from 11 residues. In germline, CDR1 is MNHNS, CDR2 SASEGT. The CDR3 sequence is CASGSSLEQYF. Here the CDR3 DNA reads TGTGCCAGCGGATCTAGCCTCGAGCAGTACTTC.

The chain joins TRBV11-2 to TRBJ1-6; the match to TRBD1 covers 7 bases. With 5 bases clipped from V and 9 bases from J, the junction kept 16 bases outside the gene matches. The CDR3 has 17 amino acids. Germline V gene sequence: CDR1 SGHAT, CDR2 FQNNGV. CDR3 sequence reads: CASSPGTAGTLGSPLHF. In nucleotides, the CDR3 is TGTGCCAGCAGCCCTGGGACAGCTGGGACATTAGGTTCACCCCTCCACTTT. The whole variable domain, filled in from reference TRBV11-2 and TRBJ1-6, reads EAGVAQSPRYKIIEKRQSVAFWCNPISGHATLYWYQQILGQGPKLLIQFQNNGVVDDSQLPKDRFSAERLKGVDSTLKIQPAKLEDSAVYLCASSPGTAGTLGSPLHFGNGTRLTVT.

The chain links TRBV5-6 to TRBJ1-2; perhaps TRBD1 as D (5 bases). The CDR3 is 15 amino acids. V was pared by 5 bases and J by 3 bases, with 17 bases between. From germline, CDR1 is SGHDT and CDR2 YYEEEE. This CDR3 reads CASSPLLDTDYGYTF. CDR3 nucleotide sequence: TGTGCCAGCAGTCCTCTCTTGGACACTGACTATGGCTACACCTTC.

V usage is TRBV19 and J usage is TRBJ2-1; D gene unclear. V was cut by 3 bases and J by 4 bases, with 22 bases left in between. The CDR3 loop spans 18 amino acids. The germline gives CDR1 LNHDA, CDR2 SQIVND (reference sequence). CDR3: CASSISSALSLTYNEQFF. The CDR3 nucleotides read TGTGCCAGTAGTATCTCTTCGGCCCTCTCATTAACTTACAATGAGCAGTTCTTC.

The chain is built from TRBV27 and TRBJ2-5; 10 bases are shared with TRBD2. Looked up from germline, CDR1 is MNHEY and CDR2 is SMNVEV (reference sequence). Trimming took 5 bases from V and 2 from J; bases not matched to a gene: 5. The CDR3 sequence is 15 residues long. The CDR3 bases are TGTGCCAGCAGTCACATAGCGGGGGGACAAGAGACCCAGTACTTC. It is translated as CASSHIAGGQETQYF.

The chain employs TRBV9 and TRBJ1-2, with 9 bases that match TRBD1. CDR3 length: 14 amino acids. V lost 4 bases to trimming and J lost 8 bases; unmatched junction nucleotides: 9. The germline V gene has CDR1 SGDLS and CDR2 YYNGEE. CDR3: CASSLGTGLLGYTF. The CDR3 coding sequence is TGTGCCAGCAGCTTGGGGACAGGGTTGTTAGGCTACACCTTC. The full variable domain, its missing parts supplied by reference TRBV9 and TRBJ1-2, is DSGVTQTPKHLITATGQRVTLRCSPRSGDLSVYWYQQSLDQGLQFLIQYYNGEERAKGNILERFSAQQFPDLHSELNLSSLELGDSALYFCASSLGTGLLGYTFGSGTRLTVV.

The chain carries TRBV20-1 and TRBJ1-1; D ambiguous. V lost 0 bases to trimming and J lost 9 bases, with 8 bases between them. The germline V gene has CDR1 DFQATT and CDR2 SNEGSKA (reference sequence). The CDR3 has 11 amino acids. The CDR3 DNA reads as TGCAGTGCTAGAGATGTGGGGAAAGCTTTCTTT. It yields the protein CSARDVGKAFF.

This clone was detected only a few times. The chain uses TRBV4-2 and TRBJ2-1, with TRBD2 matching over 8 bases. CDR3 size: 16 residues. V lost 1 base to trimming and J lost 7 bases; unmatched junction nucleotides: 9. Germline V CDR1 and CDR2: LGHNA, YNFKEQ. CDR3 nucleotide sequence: TGTGCCAGCAGCCAAGGTTACGGGGGGGCGAATAATGAGCAGTTCTTC. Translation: CASSQGYGGANNEQFF.

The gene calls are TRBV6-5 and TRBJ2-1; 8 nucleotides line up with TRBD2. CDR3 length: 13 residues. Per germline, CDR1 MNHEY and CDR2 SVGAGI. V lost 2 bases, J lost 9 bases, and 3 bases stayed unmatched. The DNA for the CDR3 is TGTGCCAGCAGTTACGTCGCGGGAGGTGAGCAGTTCTTC. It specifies CASSYVAGGEQFF.

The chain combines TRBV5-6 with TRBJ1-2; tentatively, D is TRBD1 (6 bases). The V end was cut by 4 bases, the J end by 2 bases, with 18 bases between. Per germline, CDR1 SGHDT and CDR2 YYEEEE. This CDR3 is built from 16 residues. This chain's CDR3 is CASSVGGGHPNYGYTF. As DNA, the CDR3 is TGTGCCAGCAGCGTTGGTGGGGGACACCCAAACTATGGCTACACCTTC.

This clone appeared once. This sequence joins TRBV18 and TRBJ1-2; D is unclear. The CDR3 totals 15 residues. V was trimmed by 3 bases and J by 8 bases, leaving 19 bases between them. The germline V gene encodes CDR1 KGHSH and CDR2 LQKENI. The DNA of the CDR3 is TGTGCCAGCTCACCGACGTGGGAAGGGAGCGGCGGCTACACCTTC. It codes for CASSPTWEGSGGYTF.

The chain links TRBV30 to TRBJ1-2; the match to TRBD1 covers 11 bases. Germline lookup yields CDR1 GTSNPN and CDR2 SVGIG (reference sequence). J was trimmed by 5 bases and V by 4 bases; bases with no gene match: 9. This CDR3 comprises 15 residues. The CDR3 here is CAWTPDRGQGYGYTF. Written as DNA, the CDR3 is TGTGCCTGGACCCCGGACAGGGGGCAAGGGTATGGCTACACCTTC.

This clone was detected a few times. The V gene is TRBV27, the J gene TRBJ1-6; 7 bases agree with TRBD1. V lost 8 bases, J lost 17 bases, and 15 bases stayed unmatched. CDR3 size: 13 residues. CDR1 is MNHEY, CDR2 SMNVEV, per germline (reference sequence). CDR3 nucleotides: TGTGCCAGCTTAGGTAACTCGGGACAGAAAGTCCACTTT. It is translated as CASLGNSGQKVHF.

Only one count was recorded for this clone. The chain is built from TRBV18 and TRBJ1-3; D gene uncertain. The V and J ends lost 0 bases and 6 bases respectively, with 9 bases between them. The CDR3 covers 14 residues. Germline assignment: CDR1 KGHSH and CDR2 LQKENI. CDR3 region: CASSPPIRPNTIYF. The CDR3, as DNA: TGTGCCAGCTCACCACCGATCCGTCCAAACACCATATATTTT.

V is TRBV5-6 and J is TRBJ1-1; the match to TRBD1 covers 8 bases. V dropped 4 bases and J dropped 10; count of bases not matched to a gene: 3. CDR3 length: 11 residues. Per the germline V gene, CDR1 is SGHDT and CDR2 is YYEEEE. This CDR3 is CASSIGQGAFF. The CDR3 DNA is TGTGCCAGCAGCATCGGACAGGGAGCTTTCTTT.

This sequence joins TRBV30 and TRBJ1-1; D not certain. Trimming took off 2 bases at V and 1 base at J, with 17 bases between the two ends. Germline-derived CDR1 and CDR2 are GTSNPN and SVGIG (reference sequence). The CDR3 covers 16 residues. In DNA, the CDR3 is TGTGCCTGGAGTCCTAAGCGGTCGTCAGAGAACACTGAAGCTTTCTTT. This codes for CAWSPKRSSENTEAFF.

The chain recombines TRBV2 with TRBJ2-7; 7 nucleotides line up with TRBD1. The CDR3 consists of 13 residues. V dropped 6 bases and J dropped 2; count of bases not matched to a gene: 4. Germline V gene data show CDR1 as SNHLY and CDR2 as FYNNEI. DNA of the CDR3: TGTGCCAGCAGGGGACAGCCTACCTACGAGCAGTACTTC. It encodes CASRGQPTYEQYF. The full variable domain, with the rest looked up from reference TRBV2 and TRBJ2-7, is EPEVTQTPSHQVTQMGQEVILRCVPISNHLYFYWYRQILGQKVEFLVSFYNNEISEKSEIFDDQFSVERPDGSNFTLKIRSTKLEDSAMYFCASRGQPTYEQYFGPGTRLTVT.

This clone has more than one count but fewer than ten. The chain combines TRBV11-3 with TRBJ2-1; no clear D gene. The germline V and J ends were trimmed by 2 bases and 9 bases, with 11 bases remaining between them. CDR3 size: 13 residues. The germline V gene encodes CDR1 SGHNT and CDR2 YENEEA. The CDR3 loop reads CASSLLGIGEQFF. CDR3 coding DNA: TGTGCCAGCAGCTTATTAGGGATCGGTGAGCAGTTCTTC.

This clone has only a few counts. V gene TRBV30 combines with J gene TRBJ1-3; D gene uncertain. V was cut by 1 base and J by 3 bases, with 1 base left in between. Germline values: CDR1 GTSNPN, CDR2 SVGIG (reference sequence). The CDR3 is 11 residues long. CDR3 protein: CAWSGGNTIYF. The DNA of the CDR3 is TGTGCCTGGAGTGGTGGAAACACCATATATTTT.

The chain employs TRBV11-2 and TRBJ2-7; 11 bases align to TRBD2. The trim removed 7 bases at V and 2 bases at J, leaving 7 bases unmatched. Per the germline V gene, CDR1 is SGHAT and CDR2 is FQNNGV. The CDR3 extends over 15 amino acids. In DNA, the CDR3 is TGTGCCAGCACCCCTGGACTAGCGGGTCCCTACGAGCAGTACTTC. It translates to CASTPGLAGPYEQYF. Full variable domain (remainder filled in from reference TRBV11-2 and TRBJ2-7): EAGVAQSPRYKIIEKRQSVAFWCNPISGHATLYWYQQILGQGPKLLIQFQNNGVVDDSQLPKDRFSAERLKGVDSTLKIQPAKLEDSAVYLCASTPGLAGPYEQYFGPGTRLTVT.

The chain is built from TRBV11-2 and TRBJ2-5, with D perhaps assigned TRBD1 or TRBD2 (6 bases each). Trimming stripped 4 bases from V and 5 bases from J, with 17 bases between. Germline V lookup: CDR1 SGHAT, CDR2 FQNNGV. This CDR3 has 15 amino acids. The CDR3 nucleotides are TGTGCCAGCAGCTCGGTCGGGGGCCAGAGGGAGACCCAGTACTTC. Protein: CASSSVGGQRETQYF.

CDR3 sequence: CASSYGGTTGDGYGYTF. Written as DNA, the CDR3 is TGTGCCAGCAGTTACGGCGGGACAACTGGTGACGGATATGGCTACACCTTC. The gene calls are TRBV13 and TRBJ1-2; tentatively, D is TRBD1 (6 bases). V was trimmed by 6 bases and J by 5 bases, leaving 25 bases between them. Germline CDR1 reads PRHDT; CDR2 reads FYEKMQ (reference sequence). CDR3 length equals 17 residues.